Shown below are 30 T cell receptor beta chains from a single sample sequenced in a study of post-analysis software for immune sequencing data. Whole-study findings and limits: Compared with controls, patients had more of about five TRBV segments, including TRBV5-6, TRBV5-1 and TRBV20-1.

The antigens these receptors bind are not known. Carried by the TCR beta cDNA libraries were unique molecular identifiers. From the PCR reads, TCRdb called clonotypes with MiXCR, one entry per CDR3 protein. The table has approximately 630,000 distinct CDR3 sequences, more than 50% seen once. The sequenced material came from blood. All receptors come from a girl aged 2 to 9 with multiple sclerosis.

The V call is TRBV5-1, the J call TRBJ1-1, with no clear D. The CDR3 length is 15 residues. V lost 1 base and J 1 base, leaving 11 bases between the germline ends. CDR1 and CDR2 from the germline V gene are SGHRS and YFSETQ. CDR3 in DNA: TGCGCCAGCAGCTTGATACCGACTTGGAACACTGAAGCTTTCTTT. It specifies CASSLIPTWNTEAFF.

CDR3 residues: CSVEDPKTQYF. As DNA, the CDR3 is TGCAGCGTTGAAGATCCCAAGACCCAGTACTTC. The chain has TRBV29-1 and TRBJ2-5; D gene unclear. The CDR3 sequence is 11 residues long. Germline CDR1 SQVTM, CDR2 ANQGSEA. The V and J ends lost 0 bases and 6 bases respectively, with 5 bases between them.

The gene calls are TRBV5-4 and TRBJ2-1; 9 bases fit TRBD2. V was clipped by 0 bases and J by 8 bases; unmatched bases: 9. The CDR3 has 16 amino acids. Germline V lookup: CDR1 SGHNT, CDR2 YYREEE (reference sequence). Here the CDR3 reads CASSLGAGGPLDEQFF. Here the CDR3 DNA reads TGTGCCAGCAGCTTGGGCGCGGGAGGGCCCTTAGATGAGCAGTTCTTC.

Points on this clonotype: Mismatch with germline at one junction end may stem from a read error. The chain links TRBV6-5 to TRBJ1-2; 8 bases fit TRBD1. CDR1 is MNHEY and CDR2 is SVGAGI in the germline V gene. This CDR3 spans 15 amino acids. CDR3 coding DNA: TGTGCCGGCAGGGGAGCGACAGGGGTCGGCTATGGCTACACCTTC. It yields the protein CAGRGATGVGYGYTF.

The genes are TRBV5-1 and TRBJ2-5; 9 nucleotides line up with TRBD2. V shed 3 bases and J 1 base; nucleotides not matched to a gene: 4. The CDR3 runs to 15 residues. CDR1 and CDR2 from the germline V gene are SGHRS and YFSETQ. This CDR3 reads CASSYVTSGQETQYF. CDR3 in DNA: TGCGCCAGCAGCTATGTGACTAGCGGCCAAGAGACCCAGTACTTC.

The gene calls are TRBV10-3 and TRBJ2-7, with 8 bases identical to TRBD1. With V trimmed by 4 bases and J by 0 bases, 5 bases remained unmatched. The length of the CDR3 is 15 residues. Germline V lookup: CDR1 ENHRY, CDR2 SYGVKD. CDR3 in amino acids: CAISGPGQDSYEQYF. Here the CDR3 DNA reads TGTGCCATCAGTGGCCCGGGACAGGACTCCTACGAGCAGTACTTC.

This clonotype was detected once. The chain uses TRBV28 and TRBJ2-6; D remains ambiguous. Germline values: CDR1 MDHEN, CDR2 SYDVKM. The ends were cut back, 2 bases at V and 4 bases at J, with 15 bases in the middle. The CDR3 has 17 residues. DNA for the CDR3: TGTGCCAGCAGTTTAACGTCCGGTGGGCAGGGGGCCAACGTCCTGACTTTC. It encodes CASSLTSGGQGANVLTF.

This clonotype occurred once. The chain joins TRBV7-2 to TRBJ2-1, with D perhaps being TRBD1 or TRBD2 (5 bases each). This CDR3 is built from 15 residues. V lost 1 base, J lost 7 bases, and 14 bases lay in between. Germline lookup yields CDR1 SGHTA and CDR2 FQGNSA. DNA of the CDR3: TGTGCCAGCAGCTTAGGTCTTGGGGGTAGGAATGAGCAGTTCTTC. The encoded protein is CASSLGLGGRNEQFF.

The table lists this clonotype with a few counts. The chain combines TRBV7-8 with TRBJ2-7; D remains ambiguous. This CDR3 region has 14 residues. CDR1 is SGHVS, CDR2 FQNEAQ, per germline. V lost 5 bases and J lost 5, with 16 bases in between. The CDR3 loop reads CASSLLDRPHEQYF. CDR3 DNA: TGTGCCAGCAGCCTACTGGACCGGCCTCACGAGCAGTACTTC. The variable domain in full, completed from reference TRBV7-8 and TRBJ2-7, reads GAGVSQSPRYKVAKRGQDVALRCDPISGHVSLFWYQQALGQGPEFLTYFQNEAQLDKSGLPSDRFFAERPEGSVSTLKIQRTQQEDSAVYLCASSLLDRPHEQYFGPGTRLTVT.

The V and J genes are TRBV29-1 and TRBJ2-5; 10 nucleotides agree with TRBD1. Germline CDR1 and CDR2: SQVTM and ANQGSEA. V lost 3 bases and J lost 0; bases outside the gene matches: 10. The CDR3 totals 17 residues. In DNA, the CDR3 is TGCAGCGTTGAGTTCCTATTGGGACAGGGGTACCAAGAGACCCAGTACTTC. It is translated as CSVEFLLGQGYQETQYF.

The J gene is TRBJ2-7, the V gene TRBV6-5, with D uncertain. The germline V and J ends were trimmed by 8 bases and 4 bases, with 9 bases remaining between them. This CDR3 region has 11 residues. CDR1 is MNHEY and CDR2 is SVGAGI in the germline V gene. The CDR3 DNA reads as TGTGCCAGCGGGTCCCTTTACGAGCAGTACTTC. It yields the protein CASGSLYEQYF.

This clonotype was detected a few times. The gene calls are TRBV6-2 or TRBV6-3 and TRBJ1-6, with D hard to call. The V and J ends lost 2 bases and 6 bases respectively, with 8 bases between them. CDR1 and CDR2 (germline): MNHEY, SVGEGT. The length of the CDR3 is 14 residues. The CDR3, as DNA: TGTGCCAGCAGTTACGTGGTCACTAATTCACCCCTCCACTTT. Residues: CASSYVVTNSPLHF.

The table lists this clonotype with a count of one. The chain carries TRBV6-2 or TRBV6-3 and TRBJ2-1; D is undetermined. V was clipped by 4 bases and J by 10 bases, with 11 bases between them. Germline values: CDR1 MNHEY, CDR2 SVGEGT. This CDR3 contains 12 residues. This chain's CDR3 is CASSSLVWEQFF. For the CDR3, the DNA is TGTGCCAGCAGTTCCTTGGTTTGGGAGCAGTTCTTC.

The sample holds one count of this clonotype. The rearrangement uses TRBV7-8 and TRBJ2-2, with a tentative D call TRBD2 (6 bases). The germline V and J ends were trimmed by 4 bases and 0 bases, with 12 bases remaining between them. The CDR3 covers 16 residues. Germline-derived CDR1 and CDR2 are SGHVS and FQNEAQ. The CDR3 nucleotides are TGTGCCAGCAGCTGGGACTTGAATTCGAACACCGGGGAGCTGTTTTTT. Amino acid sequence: CASSWDLNSNTGELFF.

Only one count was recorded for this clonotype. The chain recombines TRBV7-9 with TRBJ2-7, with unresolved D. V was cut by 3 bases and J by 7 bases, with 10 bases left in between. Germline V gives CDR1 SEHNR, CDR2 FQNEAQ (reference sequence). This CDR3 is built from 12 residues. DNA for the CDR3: TGTGCCAGCAGCTTCGATGGCTTGGAGCAGTACTTC. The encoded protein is CASSFDGLEQYF.

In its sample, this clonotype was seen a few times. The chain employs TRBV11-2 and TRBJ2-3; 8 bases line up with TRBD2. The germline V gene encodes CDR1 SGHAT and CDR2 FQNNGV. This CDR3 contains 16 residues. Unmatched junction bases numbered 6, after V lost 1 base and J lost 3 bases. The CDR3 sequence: CASSLVEAGATDTQYF. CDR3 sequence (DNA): TGTGCCAGCAGCTTAGTGGAAGCGGGGGCTACAGATACGCAGTATTTT. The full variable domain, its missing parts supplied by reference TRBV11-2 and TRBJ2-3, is EAGVAQSPRYKIIEKRQSVAFWCNPISGHATLYWYQQILGQGPKLLIQFQNNGVVDDSQLPKDRFSAERLKGVDSTLKIQPAKLEDSAVYLCASSLVEAGATDTQYFGPGTRLTVL.

CDR3 loop: CASSLTGGGADTQYF. DNA for the CDR3: TGTGCCAGCAGTTTAACGGGAGGAGGCGCAGATACGCAGTATTTT. The rearrangement uses TRBV12-3 or TRBV12-4 and TRBJ2-3; 7 bases are a match to TRBD2. V was clipped by 2 bases and J by 4 bases; unmatched bases: 6. CDR3 length: 15 amino acids.

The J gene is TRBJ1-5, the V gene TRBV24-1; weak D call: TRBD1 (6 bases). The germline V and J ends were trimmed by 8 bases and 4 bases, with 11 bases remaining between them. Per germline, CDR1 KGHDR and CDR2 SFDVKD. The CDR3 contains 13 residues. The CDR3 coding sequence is TGTGCCACCAAGGACAGACAAAATCAGCCCCAGCATTTT. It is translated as CATKDRQNQPQHF.

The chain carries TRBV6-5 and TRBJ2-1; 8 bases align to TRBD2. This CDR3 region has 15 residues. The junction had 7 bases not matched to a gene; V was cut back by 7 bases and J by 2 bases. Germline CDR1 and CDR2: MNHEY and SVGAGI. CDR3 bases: TGTGCCAGCATTAAAACGGGAGGGCCCTACAATGAGCAGTTCTTC. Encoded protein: CASIKTGGPYNEQFF.

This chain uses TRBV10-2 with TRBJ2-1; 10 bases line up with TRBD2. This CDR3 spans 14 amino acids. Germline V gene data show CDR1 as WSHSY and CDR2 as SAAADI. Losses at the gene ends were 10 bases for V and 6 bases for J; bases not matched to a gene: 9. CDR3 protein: CATEAGGASNEQFF. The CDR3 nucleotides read TGCGCCACCGAAGCGGGGGGGGCGTCCAATGAGCAGTTCTTC.

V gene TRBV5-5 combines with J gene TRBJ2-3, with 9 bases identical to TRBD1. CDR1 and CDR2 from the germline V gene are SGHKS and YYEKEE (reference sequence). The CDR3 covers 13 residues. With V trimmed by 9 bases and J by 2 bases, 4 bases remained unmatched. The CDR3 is CATRTGVTDTQYF. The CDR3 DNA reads TGTGCCACCAGGACAGGGGTCACAGATACGCAGTATTTT.

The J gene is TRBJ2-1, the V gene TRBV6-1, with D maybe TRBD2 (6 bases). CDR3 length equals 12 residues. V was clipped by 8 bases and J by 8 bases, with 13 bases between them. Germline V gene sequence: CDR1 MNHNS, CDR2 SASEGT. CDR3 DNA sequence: TGTGCCAGCGGGAGGACAAGGGATGAGCAGTTCTTC. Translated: CASGRTRDEQFF.

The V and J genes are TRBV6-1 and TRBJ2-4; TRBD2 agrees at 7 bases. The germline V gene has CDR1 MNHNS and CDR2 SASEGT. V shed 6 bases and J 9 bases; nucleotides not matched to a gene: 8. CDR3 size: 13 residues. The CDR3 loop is CASSRLGEGIQYF. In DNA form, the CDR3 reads TGTGCCAGCAGCAGACTAGGGGAGGGCATTCAGTACTTC.

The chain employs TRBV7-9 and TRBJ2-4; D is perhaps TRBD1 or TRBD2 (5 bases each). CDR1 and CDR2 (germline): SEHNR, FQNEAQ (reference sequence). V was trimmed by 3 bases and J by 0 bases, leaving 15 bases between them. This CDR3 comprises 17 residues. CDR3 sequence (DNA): TGTGCCAGCAGCTTTGGGGGAGTCAGCCTAGCCAAAAACATTCAGTACTTC. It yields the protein CASSFGGVSLAKNIQYF.

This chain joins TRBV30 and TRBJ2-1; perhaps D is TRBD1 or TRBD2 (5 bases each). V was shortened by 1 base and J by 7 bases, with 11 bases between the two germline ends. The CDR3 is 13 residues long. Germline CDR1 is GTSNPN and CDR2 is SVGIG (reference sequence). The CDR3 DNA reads TGTGCCTGGAGTGGGGACCACTTTAATGAGCAGTTCTTC. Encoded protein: CAWSGDHFNEQFF.

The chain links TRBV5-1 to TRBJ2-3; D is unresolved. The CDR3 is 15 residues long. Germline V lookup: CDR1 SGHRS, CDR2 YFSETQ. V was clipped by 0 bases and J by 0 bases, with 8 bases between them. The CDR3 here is CASSLASVSTDTQYF. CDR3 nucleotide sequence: TGCGCCAGCAGCTTGGCCAGCGTGAGCACAGATACGCAGTATTTT. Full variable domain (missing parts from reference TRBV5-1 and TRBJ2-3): KAGVTQTPRYLIKTRGQQVTLSCSPISGHRSVSWYQQTPGQGLQFLFEYFSETQRNKGNFPGRFSGRQFSNSRSEMNVSTLELGDSALYLCASSLASVSTDTQYFGPGTRLTVL.

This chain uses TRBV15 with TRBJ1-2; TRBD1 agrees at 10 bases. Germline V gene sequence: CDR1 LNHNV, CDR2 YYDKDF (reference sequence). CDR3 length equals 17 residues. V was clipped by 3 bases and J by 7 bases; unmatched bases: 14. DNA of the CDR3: TGTGCCACCAGCAGTACTAGTGGGGACAGGGGTAAGAGTGGCTACACCTTC. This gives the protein CATSSTSGDRGKSGYTF.

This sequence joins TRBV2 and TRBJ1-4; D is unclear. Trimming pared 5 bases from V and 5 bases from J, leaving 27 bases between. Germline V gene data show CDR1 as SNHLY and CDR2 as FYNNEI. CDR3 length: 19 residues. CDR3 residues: CASSPSGSRPEFTNEKLFF. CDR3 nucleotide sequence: TGTGCCAGCAGTCCCTCTGGGTCCAGACCCGAGTTTACAAATGAAAAACTGTTTTTT.

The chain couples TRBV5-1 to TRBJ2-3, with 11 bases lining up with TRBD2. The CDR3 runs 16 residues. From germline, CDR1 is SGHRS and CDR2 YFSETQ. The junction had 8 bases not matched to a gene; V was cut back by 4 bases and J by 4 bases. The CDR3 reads CASSAASGGLSDTQYF. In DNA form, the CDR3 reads TGCGCCAGCAGCGCGGCTAGCGGGGGGTTGTCAGATACGCAGTATTTT.

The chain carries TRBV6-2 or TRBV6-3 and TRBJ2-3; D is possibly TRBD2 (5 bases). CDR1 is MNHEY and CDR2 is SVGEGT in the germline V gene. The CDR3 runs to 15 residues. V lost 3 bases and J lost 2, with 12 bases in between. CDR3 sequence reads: CASSYSAGYTDTQYF. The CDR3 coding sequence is TGTGCCAGCAGTTATTCGGCGGGCTACACAGATACGCAGTATTTT.